This T cell receptor beta chain was sequenced for a study of radiation and T cells in renal cell carcinoma. Method: immunoSEQ multiplex PCR; TCRdb's copy keeps in-frame clones and lacks some. The top ten clones hold 6.5% to 8% of a sample with about 90,000 clones, approximately 82% of them seen once. Trimming stripped 4 bases from V and 2 bases from J, with 18 bases between. The CDR3 has 16 amino acids. Germline V lookup: CDR1 SGHRS, CDR2 YFSETQ. The study's findings and limits: Without pretreatment biopsies, baseline tumor clonotype presence was undetermined.

Time point: blood 4 weeks post-SBRT, at nephrectomy. Treatment described: 15 Gy SBRT to primary tumor, nephrectomy 4 weeks later. Nephrectomy followed 15 Gy stereotactic body radiation by 4 weeks. Radiation-treated patients gave blood at baseline, week 2 and week 4. To note about this clone: Its antigen is currently unknown.

This clonotype was sampled from a man aged 55 to 69 with renal cell carcinoma. The sample here was blood, taken from a patient whose treatment included radiotherapy and nephrectomy. The chain carries TRBV5-1 and TRBJ2-5, with D possibly being TRBD2 (7 bases). This chain's CDR3 is CASSPEGRGQQETQYF. CDR3 nucleotides: TGCGCCAGCAGCCCGGAGGGGCGGGGGCAGCAAGAGACCCAGTACTTC.